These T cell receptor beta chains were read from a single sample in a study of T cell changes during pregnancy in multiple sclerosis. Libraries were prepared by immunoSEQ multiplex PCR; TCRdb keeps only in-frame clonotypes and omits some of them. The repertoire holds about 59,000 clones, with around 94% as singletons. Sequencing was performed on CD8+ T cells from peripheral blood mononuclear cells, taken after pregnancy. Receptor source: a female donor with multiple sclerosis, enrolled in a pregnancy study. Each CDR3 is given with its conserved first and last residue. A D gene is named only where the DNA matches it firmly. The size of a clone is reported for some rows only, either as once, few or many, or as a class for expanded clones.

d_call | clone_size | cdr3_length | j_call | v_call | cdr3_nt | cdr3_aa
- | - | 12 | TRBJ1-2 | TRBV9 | TGTGCCAGCAACGGGGGTAACTATGGCTACACCTTC | CASNGGNYGYTF
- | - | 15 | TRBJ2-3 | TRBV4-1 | TGCGCCAGCAGCTTGGGGCTAGCGCGCACAGATACGCAGTATTTT | CASSLGLARTDTQYF
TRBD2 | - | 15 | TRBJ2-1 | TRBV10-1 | TGCGCCAGCAGTGAAGGGACTAGCGGGAGTGATGAGCAGTTCTTC | CASSEGTSGSDEQFF
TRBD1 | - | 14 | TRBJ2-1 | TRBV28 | TGTGCCAGCAGGCGGGACAGGGGGCTGAATGAGCAGTTCTTC | CASRRDRGLNEQFF
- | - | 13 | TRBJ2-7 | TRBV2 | TGTGCCAGCAGTCGGAACAGGGCGGGCGAGCAGTACTTC | CASSRNRAGEQYF
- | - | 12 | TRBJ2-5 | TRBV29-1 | TGCAGCGTCGTGGGGCTCCAAGAGACCCAGTACTTC | CSVVGLQETQYF
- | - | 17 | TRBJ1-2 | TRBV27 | TGTGCCAGCAGTCCACCCCCCGGACAGCGTGTTAACTATGGCTACACCTTC | CASSPPPGQRVNYGYTF
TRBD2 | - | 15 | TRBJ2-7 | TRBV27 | TGTGCCAGCAGTTCCGGGACTAGCGGTTATTACGAGCAGTACTTC | CASSSGTSGYYEQYF
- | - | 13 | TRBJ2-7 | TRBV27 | TGTGCCAGCAGTTACAGGCCTTTCTACGAGCAGTACTTC | CASSYRPFYEQYF
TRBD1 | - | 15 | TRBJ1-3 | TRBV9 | TGTGCCAGCAGCGGGGACAGGCTCTCTGGAAACACCATATATTTT | CASSGDRLSGNTIYF
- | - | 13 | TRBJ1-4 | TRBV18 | TGTGCCAGCTCACCACCCAGTAATGAAAAACTGTTTTTT | CASSPPSNEKLFF
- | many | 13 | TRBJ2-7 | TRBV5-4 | TGTGCCAGCAGCTTGGGTCTCGCAGTGGAGCAGTACTTC | CASSLGLAVEQYF
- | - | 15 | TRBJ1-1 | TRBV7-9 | TGTGCCAGCAGCTTAATGGGGGGGATTAACACTGAAGCTTTCTTT | CASSLMGGINTEAFF
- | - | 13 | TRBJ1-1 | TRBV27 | TGTGCCAGCAGCTCAGCAGGGGCCACTGAAGCTTTCTTT | CASSSAGATEAFF
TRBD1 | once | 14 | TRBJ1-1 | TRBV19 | TGTGCCAGTAGCCCGGACAGGGTGGGCACTGAAGCTTTCTTT | CASSPDRVGTEAFF
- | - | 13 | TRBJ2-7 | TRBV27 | TGTGCCAGCAGGGCTGGACAGCCCTACGAGCAGTACTTC | CASRAGQPYEQYF
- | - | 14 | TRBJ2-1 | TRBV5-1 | TGCGCCAGCAGCTTGGCCACAGGATACAATGAGCAGTTCTTC | CASSLATGYNEQFF
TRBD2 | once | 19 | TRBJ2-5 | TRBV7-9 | TGTGCCAGCAGCTTATCGCGGGGCCCGGGAGGGCTATTGGGGGAGACCCAGTACTTC | CASSLSRGPGGLLGETQYF
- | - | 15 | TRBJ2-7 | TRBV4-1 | TGCGCCAGCAGCCAAGATCCGGTCGAGGCCTACGAGCAGTACTTC | CASSQDPVEAYEQYF
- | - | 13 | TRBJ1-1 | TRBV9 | TGTGCCAGCAGCGTAAACTCTAACACTGAAGCTTTCTTT | CASSVNSNTEAFF
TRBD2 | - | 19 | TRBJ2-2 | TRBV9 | TGTGCCAGCAGCGCCATATCTAGCGGGAGGCACACCGGCCCCGGGGAGCTGTTTTTT | CASSAISSGRHTGPGELFF
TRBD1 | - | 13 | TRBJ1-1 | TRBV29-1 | TGCAGCCCCTCGACAGGGTTGGGCACTGAAGCTTTCTTT | CSPSTGLGTEAFF